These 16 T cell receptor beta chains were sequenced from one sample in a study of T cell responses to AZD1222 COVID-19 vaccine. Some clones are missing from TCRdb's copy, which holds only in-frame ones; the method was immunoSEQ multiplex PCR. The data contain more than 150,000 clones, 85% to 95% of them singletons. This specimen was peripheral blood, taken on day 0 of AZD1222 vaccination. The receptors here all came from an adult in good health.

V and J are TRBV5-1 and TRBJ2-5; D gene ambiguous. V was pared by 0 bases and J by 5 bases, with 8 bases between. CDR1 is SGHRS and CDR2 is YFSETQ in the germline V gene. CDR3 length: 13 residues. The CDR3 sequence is CASSLAIAETQYF. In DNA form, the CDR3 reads TGCGCCAGCAGCTTGGCCATCGCGGAGACCCAGTACTTC.

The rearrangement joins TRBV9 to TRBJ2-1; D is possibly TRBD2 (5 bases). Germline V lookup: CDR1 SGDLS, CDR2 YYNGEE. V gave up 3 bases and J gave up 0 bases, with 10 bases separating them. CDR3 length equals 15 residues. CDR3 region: CASSESGSSYNEQFF. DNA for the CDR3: TGTGCCAGCAGCGAGAGCGGAAGCTCCTACAATGAGCAGTTCTTC.

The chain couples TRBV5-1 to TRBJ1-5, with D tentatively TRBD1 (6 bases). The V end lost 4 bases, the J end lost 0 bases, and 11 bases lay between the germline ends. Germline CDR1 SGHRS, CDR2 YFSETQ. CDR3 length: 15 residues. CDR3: CASSLDSSSNQPQHF. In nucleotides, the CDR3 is TGCGCCAGCAGCCTGGACAGTTCTAGCAATCAGCCCCAGCATTTT.

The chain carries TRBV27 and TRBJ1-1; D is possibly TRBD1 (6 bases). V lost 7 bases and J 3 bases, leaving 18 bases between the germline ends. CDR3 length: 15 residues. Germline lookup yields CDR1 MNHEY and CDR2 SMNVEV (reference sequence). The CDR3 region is CASNSLVRGDTEAFF. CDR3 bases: TGTGCCAGCAATAGTTTGGTCAGGGGTGACACTGAAGCTTTCTTT.

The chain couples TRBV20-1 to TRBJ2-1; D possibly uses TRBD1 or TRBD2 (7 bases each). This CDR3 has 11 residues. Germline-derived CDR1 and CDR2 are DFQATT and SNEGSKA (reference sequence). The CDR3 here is CRPRGGHEQFF. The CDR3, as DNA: TGCAGACCCAGGGGGGGACATGAGCAGTTCTTC.

The CDR3 nucleotides are TGCGCCAGCAGCTCTAGGGACAGAGGCTATGGCTACACCTTC. Its protein product is CASSSRDRGYGYTF. The gene calls are TRBV5-1 and TRBJ1-2, with 7 nucleotides matching TRBD1. The CDR3 runs 14 residues. The V and J ends lost 3 bases and 4 bases, in that order; junction bases with no gene match: 6. Germline loops: CDR1 SGHRS, CDR2 YFSETQ.

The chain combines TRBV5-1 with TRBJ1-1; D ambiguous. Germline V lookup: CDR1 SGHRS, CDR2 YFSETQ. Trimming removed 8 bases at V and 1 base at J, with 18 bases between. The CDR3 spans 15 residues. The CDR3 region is CASSPFRRQNTEAFF. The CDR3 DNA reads TGCGCCAGTTCGCCGTTTCGGCGGCAGAACACTGAAGCTTTCTTT. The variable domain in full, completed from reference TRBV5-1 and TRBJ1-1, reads KAGVTQTPRYLIKTRGQQVTLSCSPISGHRSVSWYQQTPGQGLQFLFEYFSETQRNKGNFPGRFSGRQFSNSRSEMNVSTLELGDSALYLCASSPFRRQNTEAFFGQGTRLTVV.

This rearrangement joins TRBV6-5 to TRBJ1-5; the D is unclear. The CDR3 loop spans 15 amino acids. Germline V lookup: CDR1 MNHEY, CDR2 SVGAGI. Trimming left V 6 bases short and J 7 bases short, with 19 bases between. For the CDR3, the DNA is TGTGCCAGCAGCAGAGACCGGGCTCCTGGACAGCCCCAGCATTTT. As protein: CASSRDRAPGQPQHF.

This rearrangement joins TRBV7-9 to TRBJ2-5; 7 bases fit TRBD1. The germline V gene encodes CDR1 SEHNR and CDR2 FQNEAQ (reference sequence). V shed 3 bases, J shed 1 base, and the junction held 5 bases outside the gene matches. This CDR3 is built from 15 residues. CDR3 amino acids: CASSFQGVIQETQYF. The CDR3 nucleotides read TGTGCCAGCAGCTTCCAGGGGGTGATCCAAGAGACCCAGTACTTC.

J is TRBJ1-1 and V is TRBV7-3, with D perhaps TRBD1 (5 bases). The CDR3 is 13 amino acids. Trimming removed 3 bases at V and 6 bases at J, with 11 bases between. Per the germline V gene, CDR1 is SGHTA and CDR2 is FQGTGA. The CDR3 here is CASSFAGEAEAFF. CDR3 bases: TGTGCCAGCAGCTTTGCGGGGGAGGCTGAAGCTTTCTTT.

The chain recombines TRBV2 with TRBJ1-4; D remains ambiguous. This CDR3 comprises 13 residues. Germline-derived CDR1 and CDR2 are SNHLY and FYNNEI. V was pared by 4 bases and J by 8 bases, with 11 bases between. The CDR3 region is CASSVTWGEKLFF. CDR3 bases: TGTGCCAGCAGTGTTACTTGGGGAGAAAAACTGTTTTTT.

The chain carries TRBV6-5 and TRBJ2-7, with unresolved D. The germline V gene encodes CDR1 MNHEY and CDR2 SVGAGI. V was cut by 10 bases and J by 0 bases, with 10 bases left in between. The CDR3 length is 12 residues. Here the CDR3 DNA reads TGTGCCATCCTAGGGTTCTCCTACGAGCAGTACTTC. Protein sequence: CAILGFSYEQYF.

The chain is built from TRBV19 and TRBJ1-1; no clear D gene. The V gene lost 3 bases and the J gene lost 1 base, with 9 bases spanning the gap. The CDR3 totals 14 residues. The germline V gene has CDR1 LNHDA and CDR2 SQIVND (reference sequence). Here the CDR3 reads CASSILSKNTEAFF. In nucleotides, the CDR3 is TGTGCCAGTAGTATTTTGTCCAAGAACACTGAAGCTTTCTTT.

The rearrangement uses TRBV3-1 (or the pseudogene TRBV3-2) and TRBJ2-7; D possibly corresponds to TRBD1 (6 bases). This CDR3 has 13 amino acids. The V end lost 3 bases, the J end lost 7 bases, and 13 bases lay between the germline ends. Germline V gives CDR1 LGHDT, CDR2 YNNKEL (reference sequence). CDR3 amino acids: CASSQGHKGEQYV. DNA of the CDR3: TGTGCCAGCAGCCAGGGACATAAAGGGGAGCAGTACGTC.

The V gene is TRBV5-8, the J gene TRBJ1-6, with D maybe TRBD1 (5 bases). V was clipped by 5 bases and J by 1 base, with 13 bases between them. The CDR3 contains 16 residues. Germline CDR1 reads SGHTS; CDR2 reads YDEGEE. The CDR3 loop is CASSSRGASYNSPLHF. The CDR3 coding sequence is TGTGCCAGCAGTTCCCGCGGGGCGTCCTATAATTCACCCCTCCACTTT.

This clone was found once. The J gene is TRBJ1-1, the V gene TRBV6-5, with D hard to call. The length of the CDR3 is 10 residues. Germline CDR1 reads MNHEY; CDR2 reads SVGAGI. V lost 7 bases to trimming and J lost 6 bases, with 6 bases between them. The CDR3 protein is CASIGAEAFF. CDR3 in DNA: TGTGCCAGCATTGGAGCTGAAGCTTTCTTT.